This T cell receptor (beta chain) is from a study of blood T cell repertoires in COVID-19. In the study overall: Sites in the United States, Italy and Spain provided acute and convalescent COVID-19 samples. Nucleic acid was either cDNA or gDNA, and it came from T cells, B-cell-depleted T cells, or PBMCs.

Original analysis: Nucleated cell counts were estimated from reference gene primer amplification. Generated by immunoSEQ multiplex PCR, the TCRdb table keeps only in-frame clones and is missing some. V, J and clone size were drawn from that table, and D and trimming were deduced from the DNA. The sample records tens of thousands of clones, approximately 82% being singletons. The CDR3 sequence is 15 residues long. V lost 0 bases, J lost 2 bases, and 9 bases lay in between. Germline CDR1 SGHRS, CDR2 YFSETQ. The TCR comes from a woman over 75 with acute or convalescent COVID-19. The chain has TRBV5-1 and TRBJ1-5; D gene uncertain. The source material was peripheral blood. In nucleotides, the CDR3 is TGCGCCAGCAGCTTGGGTTCGGGAGGCAATCAGCCCCAGCATTTT. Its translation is CASSLGSGGNQPQHF.